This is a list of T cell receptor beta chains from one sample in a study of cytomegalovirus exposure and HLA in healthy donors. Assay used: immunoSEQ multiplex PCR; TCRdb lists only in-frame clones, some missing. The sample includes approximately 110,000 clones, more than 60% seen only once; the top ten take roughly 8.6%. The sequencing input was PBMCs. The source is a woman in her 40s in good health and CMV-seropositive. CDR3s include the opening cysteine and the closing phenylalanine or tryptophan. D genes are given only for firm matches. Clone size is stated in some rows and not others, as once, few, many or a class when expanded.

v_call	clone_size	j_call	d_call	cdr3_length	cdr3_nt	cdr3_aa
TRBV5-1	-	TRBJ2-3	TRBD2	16	TGCGCCAGCAGCTTGGGCCTAGCGGGATACACAGATACGCAGTATTTT	CASSLGLAGYTDTQYF
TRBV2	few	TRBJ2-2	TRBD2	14	TGTGCCACCTCGACTAGCGGGGTATACGGGGAGCTGTTTTTT	CATSTSGVYGELFF
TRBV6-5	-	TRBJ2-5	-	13	TGTGCCAGCAGCGCAAACTCCCAAGAGACCCAGTACTTC	CASSANSQETQYF
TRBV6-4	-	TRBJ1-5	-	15	TGTGCCAGCAGTGGGGGACACTATAGCAATCAGCCCCAGCATTTT	CASSGGHYSNQPQHF
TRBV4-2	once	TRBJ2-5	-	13	TGTGCCAGCAGCCAAGTTTCGGAAGAGACCCAGTACTTC	CASSQVSEETQYF
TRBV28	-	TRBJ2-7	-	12	TGTGCCAGCAGTCCAGGTACCTACGAGCAGTACTTC	CASSPGTYEQYF
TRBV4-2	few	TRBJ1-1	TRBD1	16	TGTGCCAGCAGCCATGCTGACAGGGAGGTCCGCACTGAAGCTTTCTTT	CASSHADREVRTEAFF
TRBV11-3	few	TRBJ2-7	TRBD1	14	TGTGCCAGCAGCCAGGGACAGGGTTCCTACGAGCAGTACTTC	CASSQGQGSYEQYF
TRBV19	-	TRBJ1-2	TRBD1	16	TGTGCCAGTAGTAGCTGGACAGGGGGACTCAACTATGGCTACACCTTC	CASSSWTGGLNYGYTF
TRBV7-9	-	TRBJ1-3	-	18	TGTGCCAGCAGCTTAATATTTTACAGTTCGGTCTCTGGAAACACCATATATTTT	CASSLIFYSSVSGNTIYF
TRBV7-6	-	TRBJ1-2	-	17	TGTGCCAGCAGCTCAAATACCTACAGGCAAGCTAACTATGGCTACACCTTC	CASSSNTYRQANYGYTF
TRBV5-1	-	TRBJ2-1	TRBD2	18	TGCGCCAGCAGCTTGTTAACAGAGACTAGCGGGAGCCACAATGAGCAGTTCTTC	CASSLLTETSGSHNEQFF
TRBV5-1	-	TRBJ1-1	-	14	TGCGCCAGCAGCTCCGGGAACGTGAACACTGAAGCTTTCTTT	CASSSGNVNTEAFF
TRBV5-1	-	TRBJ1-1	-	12	TGCGCCAGCAACAGGGAGAACACTGAAGCTTTCTTT	CASNRENTEAFF
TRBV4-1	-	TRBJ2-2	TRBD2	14	TGCGCCAGCAGCCAGAGCGGGAGTGGCGGGGAGCTGTTTTTT	CASSQSGSGGELFF
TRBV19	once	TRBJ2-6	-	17	TGTGCCAGTAGTATAGGGCTCCTGCGGGAAACGGGCAACGTCCTGACTTTC	CASSIGLLRETGNVLTF
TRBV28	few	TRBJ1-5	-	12	TGTGCCAGCAGTCCCTTTAATCAGCCCCAGCATTTT	CASSPFNQPQHF
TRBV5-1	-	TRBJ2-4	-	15	TGCGCCAGCAGAACGACAGTCGGGGCCAAAAACATTCAGTACTTC	CASRTTVGAKNIQYF
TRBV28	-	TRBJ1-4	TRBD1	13	TGTGCCAGCAGCCTACAGGGGTGGGAAAAACTGTTTTTT	CASSLQGWEKLFF
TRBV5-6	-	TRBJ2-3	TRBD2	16	TGTGCCAGCAGCCTGAAAACTAGCGGGGGGACAGATACGCAGTATTTT	CASSLKTSGGTDTQYF
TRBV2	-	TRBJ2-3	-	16	TGTGCCTCGGGAGTGGCAGTCTGGGATAGCACAGATACGCAGTATTTT	CASGVAVWDSTDTQYF
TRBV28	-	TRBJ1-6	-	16	TGTGCCAGCAGCAATATACCGGGACTGACTAATTCACCCCTCCACTTT	CASSNIPGLTNSPLHF
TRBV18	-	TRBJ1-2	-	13	TGTGCCAGCTCACCGTCTCGACAAGCCGGCTACACCTTC	CASSPSRQAGYTF
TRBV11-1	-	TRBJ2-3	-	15	TGTGCCAGCAGTATTGCTACTAGGACCGCAGATACGCAGTATTTT	CASSIATRTADTQYF
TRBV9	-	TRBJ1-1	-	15	TGTGCCAGCAGCCCGAGACAGGCGGCGAACACTGAAGCTTTCTTT	CASSPRQAANTEAFF
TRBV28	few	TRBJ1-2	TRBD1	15	TGTGCCAGCAGTCCACTTGGGACAGGCCACTATGGCTACACCTTC	CASSPLGTGHYGYTF
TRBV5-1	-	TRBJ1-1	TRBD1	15	TGCGCCAGCAGCTCCGAGGGGGCGCGGGACACTGAAGCTTTCTTT	CASSSEGARDTEAFF
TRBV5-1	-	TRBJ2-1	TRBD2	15	TGCGCCAGCAGCTTGGGGACTAGCTATTACAATGAGCAGTTCTTC	CASSLGTSYYNEQFF
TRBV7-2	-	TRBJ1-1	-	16	TGTGCCAGCAGCCCCGACCGGACAGTATTGAACACTGAAGCTTTCTTT	CASSPDRTVLNTEAFF
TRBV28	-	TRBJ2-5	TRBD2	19	TGTGCCAGCAGTTTACTGGCTGGGACTAGCGGGAACCTCATAGAGACCCAGTACTTC	CASSLLAGTSGNLIETQYF
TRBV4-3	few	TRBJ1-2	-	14	TGCGCCAGCAGCCAAGGAGAAGCTAACTATGGCTACACCTTC	CASSQGEANYGYTF
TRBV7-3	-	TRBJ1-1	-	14	TGTGCCAGCAGCTTAGAGACAATGAACACTGAAGCTTTCTTT	CASSLETMNTEAFF